This section outlines one TCR beta chain sequence together with its context. Its antigen is unknown. Library prep was done by 5' RACE. Each TCR library was prepared from about 3,300 ng of total RNA. For each sample, cDNA was synthesized in eight separate reactions using SMARTScribe reverse transcriptase. During cDNA synthesis, template switching was used to introduce unique molecular identifiers that contained a 6-nucleotide sample barcode. TCRalpha and TCRbeta cDNA was amplified by two nested PCRs of 16 and 9 cycles, with bead purification after each PCR. Before amplification, the cDNA was treated with uracil DNA-glycosylase and purified using the QIAquick PCR purification kit. The second PCR was the step at which Illumina TruSeq-compatible adapters and sample-specific barcodes were added. Library quality and concentration were assessed using TapeStation and Qubit, and roughly 5.5 ng of each library was pooled. Pooled libraries were sequenced on an Illumina HiSeq2500 single-index Rapid Run with 2 x 100 bp reads and custom sequencing primers. Regarding the original processing steps: UMI-based consensus assembly with MiGEC version 1.2.6 was used to correct PCR and sequencing errors. MiXCR version 2.1.1 was used for V(D)J alignment, clonotype assembly and CDR3 extraction. Normalisation of gene usage, clonotype sharing and MAIT/NKT TCR abundance was achieved by analysing the top 1000, 10 000 and 20 000 clonotypes per sample. After downsampling to 27 000 UMIs, diversity was calculated as the inverse Simpson index using the vegan R package. Paired Mann-Whitney U tests were applied to discordant twin pairs, with Benjamini-Hochberg correction for multiple testing. Based on TCRdb reprocessing of the reads, there is one entry per CDR3 protein sequence, and DNA is missing. These V and J calls are TCRdb output, not the study's own analysis. The table of this sample itemizes roughly 160,000 distinct CDR3 sequences. In total, the top ten clones hold 2% to 3% of the sample.

The data stem from a study of monozygotic twins with inflammatory bowel disease (dated by TCRdb to about 2019). About the investigation overall: The complete study included about 28 monozygotic twin pairs: 19 IBD-discordant Danish pairs and nine German pairs, of which four were IBD-concordant and five were IBD-discordant. The search for disease-associated traits relied mainly on comparing, within discordant pairs, IBD patients with their genetically identical healthy co-twins. Each individual had, on average, about 151 000 unique TCRalpha sequences and 181 000 unique TCRbeta sequences available for analysis. Paper-wide results and their limitations: No single strong signal or clonotype linked to IBD turned up in the results, so the idea that one exists was not supported. Differing immunosuppressive treatments among patients may have added background noise and inter-individual variability to the repertoires. Fewer clonotypes were shared with other individuals by IBD patients than by healthy twins, most markedly in patients showing signs of disease activity. A decrease in TCRbeta repertoire diversity, as measured by inverse Simpson index, was observed in IBD patients compared with their healthy co-twins. The analysis was unable to tell apart different T cell subtypes. Repertoire similarity did not differ between concordant and discordant twins, which could be due to limited statistical power.

From each donor, a roughly 2.7 ml peripheral blood sample was collected into PAXgene tubes and kept at -80 degrees C. Total RNA was isolated from whole blood with the PAXgene blood miRNA kit on an automated QIAcube, without T cell sorting. Deep TCRalpha and TCRbeta repertoire profiling with unique molecular barcoding was performed on peripheral blood of monozygotic twin pairs concordant or discordant for inflammatory bowel disease. Smoking habits were recorded for all twin pairs, and each individual was classified as a current, former or never smoker. The CDR3 goes from the cysteine to the phenylalanine over 13 residues. No DNA is listed. The germline V gene (reference sequence) sets CDR1 to LNHNV and CDR2 to YYDKDF.

The material sequenced was blood. This sequence was found in a human donor with ulcerative colitis or Crohn's disease, or a healthy co-twin of an affected twin (not recorded which). The rearrangement joined TRBV15 to TRBJ1-4. The CDR3 region reads CATSSTNVGELFF.